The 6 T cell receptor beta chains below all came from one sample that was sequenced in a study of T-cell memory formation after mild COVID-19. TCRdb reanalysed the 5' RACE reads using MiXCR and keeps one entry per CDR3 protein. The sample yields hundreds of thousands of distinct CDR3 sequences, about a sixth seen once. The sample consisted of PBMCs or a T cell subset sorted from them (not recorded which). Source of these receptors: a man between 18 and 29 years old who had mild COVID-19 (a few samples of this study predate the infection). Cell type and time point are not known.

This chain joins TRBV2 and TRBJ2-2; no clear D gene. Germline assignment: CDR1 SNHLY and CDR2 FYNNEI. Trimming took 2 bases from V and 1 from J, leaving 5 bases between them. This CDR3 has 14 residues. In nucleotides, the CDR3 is TGTGCCAGCAGTGAATGGGGGAACACCGGGGAGCTGTTTTTT. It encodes CASSEWGNTGELFF.

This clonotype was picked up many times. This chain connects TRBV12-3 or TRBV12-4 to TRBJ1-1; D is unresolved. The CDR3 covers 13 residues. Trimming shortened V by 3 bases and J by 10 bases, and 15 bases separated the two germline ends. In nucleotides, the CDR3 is TGTGCCAGCAGTTTGTGGGCAGGAGAAGGAGCTTTCTTT. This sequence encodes CASSLWAGEGAFF.

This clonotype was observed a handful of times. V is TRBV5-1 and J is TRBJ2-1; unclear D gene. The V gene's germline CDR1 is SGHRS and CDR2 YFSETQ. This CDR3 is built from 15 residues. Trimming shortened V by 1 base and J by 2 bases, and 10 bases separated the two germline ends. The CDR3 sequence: CASSLLSGTYNEQFF. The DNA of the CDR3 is TGCGCCAGCAGCTTGTTATCCGGTACCTACAATGAGCAGTTCTTC.

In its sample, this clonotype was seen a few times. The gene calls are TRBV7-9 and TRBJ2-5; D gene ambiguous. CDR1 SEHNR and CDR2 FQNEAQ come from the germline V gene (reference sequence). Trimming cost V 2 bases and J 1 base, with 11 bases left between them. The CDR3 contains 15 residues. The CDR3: CASSLIWRSQETQYF. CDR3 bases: TGTGCCAGCAGCTTAATCTGGCGGAGCCAAGAGACCCAGTACTTC.

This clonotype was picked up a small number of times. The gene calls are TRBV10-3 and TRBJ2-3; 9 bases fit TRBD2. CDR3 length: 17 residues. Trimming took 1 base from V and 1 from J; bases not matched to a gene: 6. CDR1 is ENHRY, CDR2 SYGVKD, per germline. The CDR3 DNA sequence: TGTGCCATCAGTGAGTTGCTAGCGGGGATCGGCACAGATACGCAGTATTTT. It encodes CAISELLAGIGTDTQYF.

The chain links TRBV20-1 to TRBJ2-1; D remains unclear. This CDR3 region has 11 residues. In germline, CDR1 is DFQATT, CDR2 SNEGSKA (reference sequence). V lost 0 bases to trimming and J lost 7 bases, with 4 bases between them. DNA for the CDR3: TGCAGTGCTAGAGAGGGGAATGAGCAGTTCTTC. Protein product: CSAREGNEQFF.